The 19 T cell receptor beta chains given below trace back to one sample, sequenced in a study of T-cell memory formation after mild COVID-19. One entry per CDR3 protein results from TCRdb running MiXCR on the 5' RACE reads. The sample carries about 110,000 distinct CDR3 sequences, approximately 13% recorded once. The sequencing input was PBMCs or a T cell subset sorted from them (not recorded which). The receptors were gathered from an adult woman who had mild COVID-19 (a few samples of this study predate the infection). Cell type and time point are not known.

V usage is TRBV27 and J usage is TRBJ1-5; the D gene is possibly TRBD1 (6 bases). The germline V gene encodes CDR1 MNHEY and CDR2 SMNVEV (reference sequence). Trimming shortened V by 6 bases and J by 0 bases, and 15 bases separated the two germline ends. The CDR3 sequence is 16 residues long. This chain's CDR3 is CASRPGAGGSNQPQHF. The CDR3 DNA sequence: TGTGCCAGCAGGCCGGGGGCAGGAGGTAGCAATCAGCCCCAGCATTTT.

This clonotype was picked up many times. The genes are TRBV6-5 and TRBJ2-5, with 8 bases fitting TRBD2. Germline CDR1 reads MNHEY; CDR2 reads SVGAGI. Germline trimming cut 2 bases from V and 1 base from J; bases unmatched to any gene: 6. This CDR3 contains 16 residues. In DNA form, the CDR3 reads TGTGCCAGCAGTTACGAGCCTAGCGGGTCCCAAGAGACCCAGTACTTC. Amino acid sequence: CASSYEPSGSQETQYF.

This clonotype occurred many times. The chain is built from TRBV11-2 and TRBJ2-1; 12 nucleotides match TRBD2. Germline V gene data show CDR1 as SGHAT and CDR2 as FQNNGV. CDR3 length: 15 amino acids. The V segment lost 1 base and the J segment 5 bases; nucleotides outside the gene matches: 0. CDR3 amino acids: CASSLGLAGDNEQFF. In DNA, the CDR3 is TGTGCCAGCAGCTTAGGACTAGCGGGAGACAATGAGCAGTTCTTC. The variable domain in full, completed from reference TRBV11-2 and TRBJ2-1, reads EAGVAQSPRYKIIEKRQSVAFWCNPISGHATLYWYQQILGQGPKLLIQFQNNGVVDDSQLPKDRFSAERLKGVDSTLKIQPAKLEDSAVYLCASSLGLAGDNEQFFGPGTRLTVL.

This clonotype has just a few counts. The CDR3 bases are TGTGCCAGCAGTTGGGCCGGCGGGGAGACCCAGTACTTC. It specifies CASSWAGGETQYF. The chain employs TRBV12-3 or TRBV12-4 and TRBJ2-5; a possible D gene is TRBD2 (5 bases). The CDR3 is 13 residues long. Trimming shortened V by 4 bases and J by 5 bases, and 11 bases separated the two germline ends.

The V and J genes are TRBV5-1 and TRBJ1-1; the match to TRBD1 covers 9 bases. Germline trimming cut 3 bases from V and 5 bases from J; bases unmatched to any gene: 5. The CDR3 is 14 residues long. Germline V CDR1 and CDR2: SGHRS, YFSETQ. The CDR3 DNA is TGCGCCAGCAGCTGGGGACAGGGTATGACTGAAGCTTTCTTT. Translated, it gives CASSWGQGMTEAFF.

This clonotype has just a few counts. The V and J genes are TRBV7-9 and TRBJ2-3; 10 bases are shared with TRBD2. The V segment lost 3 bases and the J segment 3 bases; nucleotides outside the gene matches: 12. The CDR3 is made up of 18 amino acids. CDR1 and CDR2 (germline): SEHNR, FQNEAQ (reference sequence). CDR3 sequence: CASSFSSGRALGTDTQYF. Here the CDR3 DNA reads TGTGCCAGCAGCTTCTCTAGCGGGAGAGCCCTCGGGACAGATACGCAGTATTTT.

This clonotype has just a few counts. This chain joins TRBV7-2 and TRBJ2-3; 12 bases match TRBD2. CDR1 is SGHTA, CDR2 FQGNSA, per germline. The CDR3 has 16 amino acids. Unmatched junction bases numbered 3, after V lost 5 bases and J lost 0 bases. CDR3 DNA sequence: TGTGCCAGCAGCCAACTAGCGGGGGGTAGCACAGATACGCAGTATTTT. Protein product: CASSQLAGGSTDTQYF.

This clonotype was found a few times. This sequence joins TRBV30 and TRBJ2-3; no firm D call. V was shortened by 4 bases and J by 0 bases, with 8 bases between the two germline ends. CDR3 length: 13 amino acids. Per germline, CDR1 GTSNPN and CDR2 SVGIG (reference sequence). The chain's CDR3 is CAWNIGSTDTQYF. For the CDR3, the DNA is TGTGCCTGGAACATCGGGAGCACAGATACGCAGTATTTT.

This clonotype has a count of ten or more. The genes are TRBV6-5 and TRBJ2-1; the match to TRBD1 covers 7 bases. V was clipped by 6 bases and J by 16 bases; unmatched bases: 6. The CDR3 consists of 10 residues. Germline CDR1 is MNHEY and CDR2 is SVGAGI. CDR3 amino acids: CASRTGRRFF. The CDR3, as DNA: TGTGCCAGCAGGACAGGGCGACGATTCTTC.

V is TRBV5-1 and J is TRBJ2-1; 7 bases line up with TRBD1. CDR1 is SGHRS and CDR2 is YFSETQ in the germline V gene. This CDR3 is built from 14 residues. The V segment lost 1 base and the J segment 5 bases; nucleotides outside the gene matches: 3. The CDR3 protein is CASSLRDSHNEQFF. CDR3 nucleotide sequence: TGCGCCAGCAGCTTGCGGGACAGCCACAATGAGCAGTTCTTC.

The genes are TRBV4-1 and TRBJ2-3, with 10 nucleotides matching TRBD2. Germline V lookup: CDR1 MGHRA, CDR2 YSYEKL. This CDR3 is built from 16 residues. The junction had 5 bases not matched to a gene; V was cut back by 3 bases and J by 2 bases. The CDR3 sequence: CASSQPSGGYTDTQYF. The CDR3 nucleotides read TGCGCCAGCAGCCAGCCTAGCGGGGGATACACAGATACGCAGTATTTT.

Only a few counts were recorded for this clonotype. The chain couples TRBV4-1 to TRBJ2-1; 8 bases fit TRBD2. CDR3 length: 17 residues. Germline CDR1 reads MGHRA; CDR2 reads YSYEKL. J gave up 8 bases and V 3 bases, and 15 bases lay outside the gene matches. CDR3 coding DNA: TGCGCCAGCAGCCACCCTTATAGCGGGGCCCCCGGTGATGAGCAGTTCTTC. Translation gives CASSHPYSGAPGDEQFF.

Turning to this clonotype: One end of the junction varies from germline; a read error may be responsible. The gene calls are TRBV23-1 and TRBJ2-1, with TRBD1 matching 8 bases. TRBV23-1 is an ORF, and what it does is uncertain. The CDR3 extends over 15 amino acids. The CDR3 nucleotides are TGCGCCAGCAGGTCACCCCGACAGGGGCTTCTTGAGCGGTTCTTC. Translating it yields CASRSPRQGLLERFF.

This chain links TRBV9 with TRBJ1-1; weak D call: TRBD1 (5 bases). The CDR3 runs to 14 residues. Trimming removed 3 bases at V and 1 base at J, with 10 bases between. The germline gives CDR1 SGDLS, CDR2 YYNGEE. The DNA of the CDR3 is TGTGCCAGCAGCGCCGGGGGTTCGAACACTGAAGCTTTCTTT. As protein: CASSAGGSNTEAFF.

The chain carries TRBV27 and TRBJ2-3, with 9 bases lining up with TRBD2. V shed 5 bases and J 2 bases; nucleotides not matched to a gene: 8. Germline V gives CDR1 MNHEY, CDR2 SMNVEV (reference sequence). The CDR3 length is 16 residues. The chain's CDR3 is CASSPLAGALTDTQYF. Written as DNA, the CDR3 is TGTGCCAGCAGTCCCTTAGCGGGGGCCCTCACAGATACGCAGTATTTT.

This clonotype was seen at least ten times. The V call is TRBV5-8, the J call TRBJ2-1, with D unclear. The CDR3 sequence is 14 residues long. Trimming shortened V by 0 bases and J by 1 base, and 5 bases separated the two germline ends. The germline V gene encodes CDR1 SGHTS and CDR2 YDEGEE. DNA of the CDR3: TGTGCCAGCAGCTTGGTGCCTTCCTACAATGAGCAGTTCTTC. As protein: CASSLVPSYNEQFF.

CDR3 amino acids: CSGRESGELFF. CDR3 sequence (DNA): TGCAGCGGAAGAGAGTCGGGGGAGCTGTTTTTT. The V gene is TRBV29-1, the J gene TRBJ2-2, with unresolved D. Trimming left V 7 bases short and J 8 bases short, with 11 bases between. The CDR3 contains 11 residues. Germline V gene data show CDR1 as SQVTM and CDR2 as ANQGSEA.

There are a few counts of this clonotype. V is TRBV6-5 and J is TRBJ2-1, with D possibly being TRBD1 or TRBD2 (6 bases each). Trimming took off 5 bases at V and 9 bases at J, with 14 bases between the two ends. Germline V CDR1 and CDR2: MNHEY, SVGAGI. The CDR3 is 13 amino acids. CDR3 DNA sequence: TGTGCCAGCAGTACCGGGGGCAGGCCTGAGCAGTTCTTC. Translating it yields CASSTGGRPEQFF.

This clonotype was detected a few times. In nucleotides, the CDR3 is TGTGCCATCAGCAGCTTGGAGGACGAGCAGTACTTC. Translated: CAISSLEDEQYF. The rearrangement links TRBV10-3 to TRBJ2-7; possible D gene TRBD2, 5 bases. Trimming cost V 6 bases and J 5 bases, with 11 bases left between them. There are 12 residues in the CDR3. Per the germline V gene, CDR1 is ENHRY and CDR2 is SYGVKD.